The source of this T cell receptor beta chain is a study of blood T cell repertoires in COVID-19. Across the study: From the United States, Italy and Spain came samples of acute and convalescent COVID-19. The analysed material was cDNA or gDNA that came from T cells, B-cell-depleted T cells, or PBMCs.

Here immunoSEQ multiplex PCR was the method, and the copy in TCRdb shows in-frame clones only, minus some. The sample yields about 200,000 clones, 75% to 95% seen once. V lost 3 bases and J 9 bases, leaving 10 bases between the germline ends. Germline V CDR1 and CDR2: SGDLS, YYNGEE. The CDR3 length is 12 residues. The sequence was obtained from a man aged 45 to 65 with acute or convalescent COVID-19. The sequenced sample consisted of peripheral blood. V and J are TRBV9 and TRBJ1-5; D ambiguous. CDR3 DNA: TGTGCCAGCAGCGCCCAAACGGGGCCCCAGCATTTT. This encodes CASSAQTGPQHF.